Each of the 8 T cell receptor beta chains below was sequenced from the same sample in a study of spatial heterogeneity in lung cancer. The time point was: sample taken at primary tumor resection. MiXCR, applied by TCRdb to the 5' RACE reads, yields one record per CDR3 protein. This table has approximately 23,000 distinct CDR3 sequences, around 5% appearing once. Overall study findings and caveats: Higher tumor mutation counts went along with higher counts of expanded intratumoral alpha and beta TCRs.

For these TCRs, the target antigens are not known. The specimen was lung tumor tissue, collected at surgery. These TCRs come from a male donor with early-stage non-small cell lung cancer.

This clonotype was found many times. The chain carries TRBV30 and TRBJ1-2; D call uncertain. Trimming removed 2 bases at V and 0 bases at J, with 10 bases between. Germline loops: CDR1 GTSNPN, CDR2 SVGIG (reference sequence). The CDR3 contains 14 residues. CDR3 DNA sequence: TGTGCCTGGAGTCCAGGAGACTCTAACTATGGCTACACCTTC. This encodes CAWSPGDSNYGYTF.

This clonotype was seen at least ten times. The CDR3 nucleotides are TGCAGCGTGGCCGGGACAGGGACTGAAGCTTTCTTT. This codes for CSVAGTGTEAFF. The chain uses TRBV29-1 and TRBJ1-1; 9 bases fit TRBD1. The ends lost 6 bases at V and 5 bases at J; junction bases unmatched: 4. The length of the CDR3 is 12 residues. CDR1 is SQVTM, CDR2 ANQGSEA, per germline.

This clonotype was observed at least ten times. The V and J genes are TRBV28 and TRBJ2-1; maybe TRBD2 (6 bases). Between the trimmed V and J ends, which lost 7 bases and 7 bases, there was a span of 26 bases. CDR3 size: 17 residues. Looked up from germline, CDR1 is MDHEN and CDR2 is SYDVKM. The CDR3 is CASTSGTSSGNGNEQFF. CDR3 nucleotide sequence: TGTGCCAGCACCTCTGGGACTTCCAGCGGCAATGGAAATGAGCAGTTCTTC.

This clonotype was seen ten or more times. This rearrangement joins TRBV3-1 to TRBJ2-2; tentative D call: TRBD2 (5 bases). The CDR3 totals 15 residues. The germline V gene encodes CDR1 LGHDT and CDR2 YNNKEL (reference sequence). The V end lost 0 bases, the J end lost 4 bases, and 9 bases lay between the germline ends. The DNA of the CDR3 is TGTGCCAGCAGCCAAGAAGCTAGCCCCACCGGGGAGCTGTTTTTT. It yields the protein CASSQEASPTGELFF.

Here the CDR3 DNA reads TGTGCCAGCAGTCGGGAACGGGGGCGGAAGACCCAGTACTTC. Encoded protein: CASSRERGRKTQYF. This rearrangement joins TRBV6-5 to TRBJ2-5, with D perhaps assigned TRBD1 or TRBD2 (6 bases each). The CDR3 sequence is 14 residues long. V shed 5 bases and J shed 6 bases, with 16 bases lying between them. Germline V gene sequence: CDR1 MNHEY, CDR2 SVGAGI.

This clonotype was picked up many times. CDR3 bases: TGCAGTGCTCCCCAAGGGGTGTCACCCCTCCACTTT. Its translation: CSAPQGVSPLHF. The V call is TRBV20-1, the J call TRBJ1-6, with D perhaps TRBD1 (5 bases). V lost 5 bases and J 10 bases, leaving 12 bases between the germline ends. This CDR3 comprises 12 residues. Per germline, CDR1 DFQATT and CDR2 SNEGSKA (reference sequence).

This clonotype was recorded at least ten times. The V and J genes are TRBV29-1 and TRBJ2-1; D remains unclear. Trimming shortened V by 3 bases and J by 4 bases, and 1 base separated the two germline ends. The CDR3 spans 10 residues. Germline V gene sequence: CDR1 SQVTM, CDR2 ANQGSEA. As DNA, the CDR3 is TGCAGCGTTGAGTACAATGAGCAGTTCTTC. Translation: CSVEYNEQFF.

This clonotype has a count of ten or more. The J gene is TRBJ2-7, the V gene TRBV3-1; 8 nucleotides line up with TRBD2. Unmatched junction bases numbered 4, after V lost 3 bases and J lost 0 bases. Germline V gene data show CDR1 as LGHDT and CDR2 as YNNKEL (reference sequence). The CDR3 extends over 15 amino acids. The chain's CDR3 is CASSHLAGPSYEQYF. The CDR3 DNA reads TGTGCCAGCAGCCATCTAGCGGGCCCCTCCTACGAGCAGTACTTC.